This is a list of T cell receptor beta chains from one sample in a study of blood T cell repertoires in COVID-19. The assay was immunoSEQ multiplex PCR, and TCRdb's table has in-frame clones only and misses some. The table includes fewer than 200,000 clones, around 89% detected once. The specimen was peripheral blood. These receptors all stem from a young man who had recovered from COVID-19. The CDR3 runs from the conserved cysteine through the conserved F or W. The order of the fields is J gene, clone size, V gene, D gene, CDR3 DNA, CDR3 protein. The D gene is left open where the match is weak. Not every row has a clone size; where given, it reads once, few, many or a size class.

TRBJ1-1,once,TRBV13,.,TGTGCCAGCAGCTTACCCCGCGAACTTATCAACACTGAAGCTTTCTTT,CASSLPRELINTEAFF
TRBJ1-5,.,TRBV12-3/TRBV12-4,.,TGTGCCAGTACAATGTGGAGGAGTCAGCCCCAGCATTTT,CASTMWRSQPQHF
TRBJ2-7,.,TRBV7-9,.,TGTGCCAGCAGCTTCGCGGCCTACGAGCAGTACTTC,CASSFAAYEQYF
TRBJ2-5,.,TRBV15,TRBD2,TGTGCCACCAGCAGAGATCGGGGGGAGGCGGAGACCCAGTACTTC,CATSRDRGEAETQYF
TRBJ2-7,.,TRBV27,.,TGTGCCAGCAGTTATGGTGCCTCCGGTGAGCAGTACTTC,CASSYGASGEQYF
TRBJ2-5,.,TRBV6-2/TRBV6-3,.,TGTGCCAGCAGTCCCTCCGGGGAGACCCAGTACTTC,CASSPSGETQYF
TRBJ2-5,.,TRBV24-1,TRBD1,TGTGCCACCAGTGATCCACAGGGGGCGGGAGAGACCCAGTACTTC,CATSDPQGAGETQYF
TRBJ1-5,.,TRBV18,.,TGTGCCAGCTCACCGAAAAGAGAAGGCAATCAGCCCCAGCATTTT,CASSPKREGNQPQHF
TRBJ2-7,.,TRBV9,TRBD1,TGTGCCAGCAGCGTGGGAACAGGGGGAGAGCAGTACTTC,CASSVGTGGEQYF
TRBJ2-1,.,TRBV9,TRBD2,TGTGCCAGCAGCGGAACTAGCGACTACAATGAGCAGTTCTTC,CASSGTSDYNEQFF
TRBJ2-7,.,TRBV6-2/TRBV6-3,.,TGTGCCAGCAGTTATACCTACGAGCAGTACTTC,CASSYTYEQYF
TRBJ2-2,.,TRBV11-2,TRBD1,TGTGCCAGCACCCCAGGACAGGGACGAGTAGGCGGGGAGCTGTTTTTT,CASTPGQGRVGGELFF
TRBJ2-3,.,TRBV7-2,TRBD1,TGTGCCAGCCGACGACAGGGGGCGGCAGATACGCAGTATTTT,CASRRQGAADTQYF
TRBJ2-1,.,TRBV7-8,TRBD2,TGTGCCAGCAGCTTGACGTCTAGCGGGCGCTCCTACAATGAGCAGTTCTTC,CASSLTSSGRSYNEQFF
TRBJ2-1,.,TRBV7-8,.,TGTGCCAGCAGCTTAGATGGGGCCGGCTACAATGAGCAGTTCTTC,CASSLDGAGYNEQFF
TRBJ1-2,.,TRBV29-1,.,TGCAGCGTTGAGGCTCCCAGGGGAATGGACTATGGCTACACCTTC,CSVEAPRGMDYGYTF
TRBJ2-1,.,TRBV27,TRBD2,TGTGCCAGCAGTTCGATCGGGACTAGCGGGAGTAATGAGCAGTTCTTC,CASSSIGTSGSNEQFF
TRBJ2-3,.,TRBV19,TRBD1,TGTGCCAGTAGTATTTGGAGGCAGGGGGAAGATACGCAGTATTTT,CASSIWRQGEDTQYF
TRBJ1-6,few,TRBV25-1,.,TGTGCCAGCAGTGAATTCGCGGGGGTTGGTTCACCCCTCCACTTT,CASSEFAGVGSPLHF
TRBJ2-5,.,TRBV4-3,.,TGCGCCAGCAGCCAATATTCCGGGACTGAAGAGACCCAGTACTTC,CASSQYSGTEETQYF
TRBJ2-7,.,TRBV5-4,TRBD1,TGTGCCAGCAGCTTAGAAGGGGGCGCGTACGAGCAGTACTTC,CASSLEGGAYEQYF
TRBJ2-6,.,TRBV29-1,.,TGCAGCGCCTCAGGGACTGACTTCTCTGGGGCCAACGTCCTGACTTTC,CSASGTDFSGANVLTF
TRBJ1-4,.,TRBV12-5,.,TGTGCTAGTGGTTTGGTACTTGGGGGCTCCGTTAATGAAAAACTGTTTTTT,CASGLVLGGSVNEKLFF
TRBJ1-1,.,TRBV11-1,.,TGTGCCAGCACCCTTCGGCGGGAGAACACTGAAGCTTTCTTT,CASTLRRENTEAFF
TRBJ2-7,.,TRBV20-1,TRBD2,TGCAGTGCTAGTAGTAGCGGGGACTACGAGCAGTACTTC,CSASSSGDYEQYF
TRBJ1-1,once,TRBV28,.,TGTGCCAGCACCATGTCGGGGGGCACTGAAGCTTTCTTT,CASTMSGGTEAFF
TRBJ2-3,.,TRBV10-3,TRBD1,TGTGCCATCAGTATAGCTCCAGGGGGTCAGGGCACAGATACGCAGTATTTT,CAISIAPGGQGTDTQYF
TRBJ2-7,.,TRBV5-8,TRBD2,TGTGCCAGCAGAAAGCGGGAGATTCCCTACGAGCAGTACTTC,CASRKREIPYEQYF
TRBJ2-3,.,TRBV6-5,.,TGTGCCAGCAGTTACGGGGGGGCCTCCACAGATACGCAGTATTTT,CASSYGGASTDTQYF
TRBJ1-1,.,TRBV11-2,TRBD1,TGTGCCAGCAGCCCAAGGACAGGGGGCGTCACTGAAGCTTTCTTT,CASSPRTGGVTEAFF